Sequencing of this TCR beta chain was carried out in a study of blood T cell repertoires in COVID-19. Across the whole study: Donors in the United States, Italy and Spain gave samples during acute or convalescent COVID-19. The cDNA or gDNA used as material had been derived from T cells, B-cell-depleted T cells, or PBMCs.

This CDR3 contains 13 residues. The germline V and J ends were trimmed by 5 bases and 4 bases, with 11 bases remaining between them. Germline CDR1 LGHDT, CDR2 YNNKEL (reference sequence). Authors' data handling: It was from reference gene primer amplification that nucleated cell counts were estimated. Sequencing used immunoSEQ multiplex PCR; TCRdb keeps in-frame clones, though not all of them. The DNA was the basis for D and trimming; V, J and clone size are from that table. In the table there are 300,000 or so clones, 80% to 90% of which are singletons. The rearrangement uses TRBV3-1 (or the pseudogene TRBV3-2) and TRBJ1-2, with a tentative D call TRBD1 (6 bases). This receptor was taken from a woman between 35 and 50 years old with acute or convalescent COVID-19. The sequencing input was peripheral blood. For the CDR3, the DNA is TGTGCCAGCAGCGTGACAGGCTCCTATGGCTACACCTTC. It is translated as CASSVTGSYGYTF.